This entry describes one TCR beta chain. At one of its ends the junction is not consistent with the germline gene, which may arise from a read error. The authors used template switching to add a universal primer site and gave cDNA unique molecular identifiers. MiXCR was run by TCRdb on the 5' RACE reads, yielding one entry per CDR3 protein. The sample comprises fewer than 900,000 distinct CDR3 sequences, about 20% of which are singletons, and about an eighth rests with the top ten. Germline V gene data show CDR1 as ENHRY and CDR2 as SYGVKD. The CDR3 is 13 amino acids. These data originate in a study of identical twins. These sequences were also reported in another study, on T cells expressing NK-cell markers. That paper notes: All TCR beta repertoires analysed originated from sorted CD3+CD56+NKG2C+, CD3+CD56+NKG2C- and CD3+CD56-NKG2C+ T cells. In more than five donors, dominant CD3+CD56+NKG2C+ clonotypes ranked among the top 10 CD8+ clonotypes.

The TCR comes from a woman aged 18 to 35 in good health. The chain combines TRBV10-3 with TRBJ1-1; D gene unclear. The source material was PBMCs. The CDR3, as DNA: TGTGCCATCAGGAGTAGGGTTGGAGGTGAAGCTTCCTTT. This gives the protein CAIRSRVGGEASF.